These T cell receptor beta chains were read from a single sample in a study of blood T cells in healthy people across ages. Using its own MiXCR run on the 5' RACE reads, TCRdb lists one record per CDR3 protein. The sample contains over a million distinct CDR3 sequences, 20% to 25% of which appear only once. These data also featured in a second study, about T cells of mothers and their children.

The sequenced material came from blood. These receptors were collected from a girl aged 2-9 years in good health. Both conserved end residues are part of each CDR3. D genes are given only for firm matches. Size is stated for part of the rows, as once, few or many counts, or as a class when the clone is expanded.

TRBV20-1	TRBJ1-6	-	-	CYTPGQGKRSPLHF	TGCTACACTCCCGGGCAGGGCAAAAGGTCACCCCTCCACTTT
TRBV4-1	TRBJ2-1	-	few	CASSPEAGQHNEQFF	TGCGCCAGCAGCCCAGAAGCGGGCCAACACAATGAGCAGTTCTTC
TRBV4-1	TRBJ2-3	-	-	CASSQEAYPGTDTQYF	TGCGCCAGCAGCCAAGAAGCTTACCCGGGCACAGATACGCAGTATTTT
TRBV9	TRBJ2-7	-	many	CASSVGDSVYEQYF	TGTGCCAGCAGCGTAGGGGATAGCGTCTACGAGCAGTACTTC
TRBV4-1	TRBJ2-6	TRBD1	many	CASSPQGAPGANVLTF	TGCGCCAGCAGCCCTCAGGGGGCGCCTGGGGCCAACGTCCTGACTTTC
TRBV15	TRBJ2-6	-	few	CATSRVGAYSGANVLTF	TGTGCCACCAGCAGAGTAGGGGCTTACTCTGGGGCCAACGTCCTGACTTTC
TRBV5-4	TRBJ2-5	-	-	CASSLEGFGETQYF	TGTGCCAGCAGCTTGGAAGGCTTTGGAGAGACCCAGTACTTC
TRBV2	TRBJ2-1	-	-	CASSERQFGQFF	TGTGCCAGCAGTGAGAGACAATTTGGGCAGTTCTTC
TRBV11-2	TRBJ1-2	-	-	CASSLAGTPGNTF	TGTGCCAGCAGCTTAGCCGGGACACCGGGGAACACCTTC
TRBV7-9	TRBJ2-5	-	-	CASSLFGEKQETQYF	TGTGCCAGCAGCTTATTCGGTGAGAAACAAGAGACCCAGTACTTC
TRBV29-1	TRBJ2-3	TRBD2	-	CSVRTSGRARSGDTQYF	TGCAGCGTTCGGACTAGCGGGAGGGCCAGGTCGGGAGATACGCAGTATTTT
TRBV6-6	TRBJ1-5	TRBD1	-	CASSLPGQLNQPQHF	TGTGCCAGCAGTCTACCGGGACAGCTGAATCAGCCCCAGCATTTT
TRBV7-8	TRBJ2-7	TRBD2	-	CASSSGLGLAGSEQYF	TGTGCCAGCAGCTCCGGTTTGGGACTAGCGGGGAGCGAGCAGTACTTC
TRBV7-8	TRBJ2-7	TRBD2	-	CASSFGLAGIYEQYF	TGTGCCAGCAGCTTTGGACTAGCGGGGATTTACGAGCAGTACTTC
TRBV7-2	TRBJ2-3	TRBD1	few	CASSMDRVGTDTQYF	TGTGCCAGCAGCATGGACAGGGTCGGCACAGATACGCAGTATTTT
TRBV5-6	TRBJ2-1	-	few	CASRGAGGVGYNEQFF	TGTGCCAGCAGGGGCGCCGGGGGAGTAGGTTATAATGAGCAGTTCTTC
TRBV5-4	TRBJ1-2	TRBD1	-	CASSRYRDREKGYTF	TGTGCCAGCAGCAGGTACCGGGACAGGGAGAAGGGCTACACCTTC
TRBV7-3	TRBJ2-5	-	few	CASSFPGPQETQHF	TGTGCCAGCAGCTTTCCGGGGCCCCAAGAGACCCAGCACTTC
TRBV12-3/TRBV12-4	TRBJ1-2	TRBD1	-	CASSFSLGGGYTF	TGTGCCAGCAGTTTCAGTTTAGGGGGCGGCTACACCTTC
TRBV20-1	TRBJ1-2	TRBD1	-	CSARPRDRGPGNYGYTF	TGCAGTGCTAGGCCGAGGGACAGGGGGCCGGGTAACTATGGCTACACCTTC
TRBV12-3/TRBV12-4	TRBJ2-7	-	-	CASSLGSQSYEQYF	TGTGCCAGCAGTTTAGGATCACAGAGCTACGAGCAGTACTTC
TRBV29-1	TRBJ2-7	-	-	CSVESGDSYEQYF	TGCAGCGTTGAGTCAGGGGATTCCTACGAGCAGTACTTC
TRBV27	TRBJ2-3	-	-	CASSFIPGRGRKDTQYF	TGTGCCAGCAGTTTTATACCGGGGAGGGGGCGCAAAGATACGCAGTATTTT
TRBV12-3/TRBV12-4	TRBJ2-1	-	many	CASSLRLTYNEQFF	TGTGCCAGCAGTTTAAGGCTGACCTACAATGAGCAGTTCTTC
TRBV3-1	TRBJ2-1	-	few	CASSRIHNEQFF	TGTGCCAGCAGCCGTATTCACAATGAGCAGTTCTTC
TRBV6-5	TRBJ1-3	-	-	CASSYSGEIGNTIYF	TGTGCCAGCAGTTACTCGGGGGAGATTGGAAACACCATATATTTT